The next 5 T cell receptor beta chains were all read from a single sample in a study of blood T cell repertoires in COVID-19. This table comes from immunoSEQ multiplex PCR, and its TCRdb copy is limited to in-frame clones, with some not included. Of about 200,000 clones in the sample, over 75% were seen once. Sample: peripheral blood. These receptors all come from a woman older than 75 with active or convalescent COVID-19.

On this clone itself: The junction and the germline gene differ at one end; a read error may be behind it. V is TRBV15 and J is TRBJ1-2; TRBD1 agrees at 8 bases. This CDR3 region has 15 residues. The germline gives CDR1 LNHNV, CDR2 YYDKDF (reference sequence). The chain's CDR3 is CATSRETGANYGYTF. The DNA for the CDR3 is TGTGCCACCAGCCGAGAGACAGGGGCTAACTATGGCTACACCTTC.

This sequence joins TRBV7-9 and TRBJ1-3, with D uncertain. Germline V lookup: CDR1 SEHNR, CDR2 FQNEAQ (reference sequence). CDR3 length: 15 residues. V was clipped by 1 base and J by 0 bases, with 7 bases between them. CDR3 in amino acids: CASSLELYSGNTIYF. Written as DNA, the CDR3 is TGTGCCAGCAGCTTAGAATTATACTCTGGAAACACCATATATTTT.

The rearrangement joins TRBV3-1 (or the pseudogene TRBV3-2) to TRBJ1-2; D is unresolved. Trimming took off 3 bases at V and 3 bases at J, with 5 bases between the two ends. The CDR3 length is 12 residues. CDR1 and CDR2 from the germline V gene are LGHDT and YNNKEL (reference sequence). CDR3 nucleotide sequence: TGTGCCAGCAGCCAGAGAGACTATGGCTACACCTTC. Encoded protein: CASSQRDYGYTF.

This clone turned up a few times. The CDR3 spells CASTTFGRNYGYTF. CDR3 sequence (DNA): TGTGCCAGCACCACCTTCGGGAGGAACTATGGCTACACCTTC. The rearrangement links TRBV28 to TRBJ1-2; D call uncertain. V dropped 7 bases and J dropped 2 bases, with 14 bases sitting between them. CDR3 length: 14 amino acids. Germline lookup yields CDR1 MDHEN and CDR2 SYDVKM.

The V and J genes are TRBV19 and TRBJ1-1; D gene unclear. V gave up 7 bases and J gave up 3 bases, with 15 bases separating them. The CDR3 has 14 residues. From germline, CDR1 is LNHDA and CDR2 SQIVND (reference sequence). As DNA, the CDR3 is TGTGCCAGTAAGATAAGCAAAGTAGACACTGAAGCTTTCTTT. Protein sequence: CASKISKVDTEAFF.